One sample yielded the 16 T cell receptor beta chains listed below, sequenced in a study of blood T cells in healthy people across ages. Primers used in a second PCR of roughly 6 to 12 cycles were a sample-barcoded 5' primer and a J-beta primer mix. Each CDR3 protein is one row after TCRdb ran MiXCR on the 5' RACE reads. This sample carries around 1,500,000 distinct CDR3 sequences, approximately 40% of them seen once, and the ten largest clones take 7% to 9.5%. Sequenced input: blood. Source of these receptors: a woman between 18 and 29 years old in good health.

The chain employs TRBV27 and TRBJ1-2; D is unclear. In germline, CDR1 is MNHEY, CDR2 SMNVEV (reference sequence). V shed 4 bases and J shed 3 bases, with 12 bases lying between them. This CDR3 has 14 amino acids. In nucleotides, the CDR3 is TGTGCCAGCAGTTCTATGGACGGTCACTATGGCTACACCTTC. Its protein is CASSSMDGHYGYTF.

In this sample, this clonotype turned up many times. The chain couples TRBV12-3 or TRBV12-4 to TRBJ2-4; D uncertain. The CDR3 is made up of 13 amino acids. Trimming left V 6 bases short and J 6 bases short, with 12 bases between. The CDR3 loop is CASRVGSVNIQYF. The CDR3 bases are TGTGCCAGCAGAGTTGGCTCGGTAAACATTCAGTACTTC.

This clonotype was seen ten or more times. V and J are TRBV7-3 and TRBJ2-5; possibly TRBD2 for D (7 bases). Germline V gene lookup returns CDR1 SGHTA and CDR2 FQGTGA. This CDR3 spans 15 amino acids. The V end was cut by 2 bases, the J end by 5 bases, with 15 bases between. The CDR3 DNA sequence: TGTGCCAGCAGCTTATTAGGGGGGGGCTTCGAGACCCAGTACTTC. Translated, it gives CASSLLGGGFETQYF.

The rearrangement joins TRBV9 to TRBJ2-1; D may be TRBD2 (7 bases). Germline CDR1 reads SGDLS; CDR2 reads YYNGEE. With 0 bases removed from V and 13 bases from J, the gap between germline ends came to 23 bases. The CDR3 is 16 amino acids. The CDR3 bases are TGTGCCAGCAGCGTAGGAAGAGGGAGGGGACAAGAGACCCAGTTCTTC. Residues: CASSVGRGRGQETQFF.

Many counts were recorded for this clonotype. The CDR3 DNA is TGTGCCAGCAGTTTGTACTCCTACGAGCAGTACTTC. Translated: CASSLYSYEQYF. The chain carries TRBV28 and TRBJ2-7, with unresolved D. This CDR3 is 12 amino acids long. Germline CDR1 reads MDHEN; CDR2 reads SYDVKM. V lost 3 bases and J 0 bases, leaving 3 bases between the germline ends.

This clonotype was detected only a few times. The V and J genes are TRBV7-6 and TRBJ1-2; the match to TRBD1 covers 7 bases. Germline-derived CDR1 and CDR2 are SGHVS and FNYEAQ. CDR3 length: 14 residues. The V segment lost 5 bases and the J segment 7 bases; nucleotides outside the gene matches: 10. This chain's CDR3 is CASSPLGTDFGYTF. The CDR3 DNA reads TGTGCCAGCAGCCCCCTCGGGACAGATTTTGGCTACACCTTC.

The genes are TRBV6-2 or TRBV6-3 and TRBJ2-5; D unclear. Trimming pared 7 bases from V and 1 base from J, leaving 10 bases between. This CDR3 spans 13 amino acids. The V gene's germline CDR1 is MNHEY and CDR2 SVGEGT. CDR3 region: CASNKWGQETQYF. As DNA, the CDR3 is TGTGCCAGCAACAAATGGGGCCAAGAGACCCAGTACTTC.

This rearrangement joins TRBV4-1 to TRBJ1-2; D is unclear. The CDR3 is made up of 16 amino acids. Germline V gene data show CDR1 as MGHRA and CDR2 as YSYEKL. Trimming removed 4 bases from V and 3 bases from J, with 18 bases in between. CDR3 in DNA: TGCGCCAGCAGCCTATCGGTCAGGAGGGTCGACTATGGCTACACCTTC. Translated, it gives CASSLSVRRVDYGYTF.

This clonotype came up many times. This sequence joins TRBV7-2 and TRBJ1-2, with D hard to call. The CDR3 has 13 amino acids. Trimming pared 1 base from V and 6 bases from J, leaving 9 bases between. CDR1 and CDR2 from the germline V gene are SGHTA and FQGNSA. CDR3 in DNA: TGTGCCAGCAGCTTAGTCCGGGTTGATGGCTACACCTTC. Translation gives CASSLVRVDGYTF.

This clonotype was observed many times. A much larger clone lies one base from this, so it may be a read error. This chain connects TRBV7-2 to TRBJ2-7; D unclear. There are 11 residues in the CDR3. The germline V gene has CDR1 SGHTA and CDR2 FQGNSA. The CDR3 is CASSSSFEQYF. DNA for the CDR3: TGTGCCAGCAGCTCCTCCTTCGAGCAGTACTTC.

In its sample, this clonotype was seen a few times. The chain is built from TRBV20-1 and TRBJ2-7; D may correspond to TRBD1 or TRBD2 (5 bases each). Germline V gene lookup returns CDR1 DFQATT and CDR2 SNEGSKA (reference sequence). The CDR3 extends over 12 amino acids. Trimming took off 0 bases at V and 7 bases at J, with 10 bases between the two ends. CDR3 DNA sequence: TGCAGTGCTAGAGAGAGGGGACGGGAGCAGTACTTC. This codes for CSARERGREQYF.

The gene calls are TRBV5-1 and TRBJ1-5, with D unclear. The CDR3 runs 12 residues. CDR1 and CDR2 (germline): SGHRS, YFSETQ. Trimming removed 10 bases from V and 3 bases from J, with 11 bases in between. CDR3 in DNA: TGCGCCCACCGGAGCGTCAATCAGCCCCAGCATTTT. Protein sequence: CAHRSVNQPQHF.

The chain uses TRBV7-9 and TRBJ1-3; D may be TRBD1 (6 bases). The CDR3 is 14 amino acids. V was shortened by 3 bases and J by 4 bases, with 10 bases between the two germline ends. Germline V lookup: CDR1 SEHNR, CDR2 FQNEAQ (reference sequence). CDR3 amino acids: CASSLQQGGNTIYF. CDR3 nucleotides: TGTGCCAGCAGCTTGCAACAGGGAGGAAACACCATATATTTT. Full variable domain (outside the CDR3, taken from reference TRBV7-9 and TRBJ1-3): DTGVSQNPRHKITKRGQNVTFRCDPISEHNRLYWYRQTLGQGPEFLTYFQNEAQLEKSRLLSDRFSAERPKGSFSTLEIQRTEQGDSAMYLCASSLQQGGNTIYFGEGSWLTVV.

The chain carries TRBV18 and TRBJ2-5, with TRBD2 identical over 7 bases. The better agreement between TRBJ2-7 and the DNA end casts doubt on the J call. This CDR3 has 16 residues. Germline CDR1 and CDR2: KGHSH and LQKENI. The CDR3 protein is CASSPKGREMAYEQYF. As DNA, the CDR3 is TGTGCCAGCTCACCAAAGGGGAGGGAGATGGCCTACGAGCAGTACTTC.

This clonotype was detected only once. This chain uses TRBV30 with TRBJ1-2; no clear D gene. The CDR3 covers 15 residues. The V gene lost 0 bases and the J gene lost 6 bases, with 17 bases spanning the gap. Germline V gene lookup returns CDR1 GTSNPN and CDR2 SVGIG (reference sequence). CDR3: CAWSVEDAVRNGYTF. The CDR3 bases are TGTGCCTGGAGTGTAGAGGACGCCGTTAGGAATGGCTACACCTTC.

This rearrangement joins TRBV2 to TRBJ1-1; 8 bases map to TRBD1. V gave up 6 bases and J gave up 5 bases; unmatched junction bases: 17. Germline CDR1 and CDR2: SNHLY and FYNNEI. The CDR3 loop spans 17 amino acids. The CDR3 is CASRRSPGQVLGTEAFF. As DNA, the CDR3 is TGTGCCAGCAGGCGATCTCCGGGACAGGTTTTGGGGACTGAAGCTTTCTTT. The variable domain in full, completed from reference TRBV2 and TRBJ1-1, reads EPEVTQTPSHQVTQMGQEVILRCVPISNHLYFYWYRQILGQKVEFLVSFYNNEISEKSEIFDDQFSVERPDGSNFTLKIRSTKLEDSAMYFCASRRSPGQVLGTEAFFGQGTRLTVV.